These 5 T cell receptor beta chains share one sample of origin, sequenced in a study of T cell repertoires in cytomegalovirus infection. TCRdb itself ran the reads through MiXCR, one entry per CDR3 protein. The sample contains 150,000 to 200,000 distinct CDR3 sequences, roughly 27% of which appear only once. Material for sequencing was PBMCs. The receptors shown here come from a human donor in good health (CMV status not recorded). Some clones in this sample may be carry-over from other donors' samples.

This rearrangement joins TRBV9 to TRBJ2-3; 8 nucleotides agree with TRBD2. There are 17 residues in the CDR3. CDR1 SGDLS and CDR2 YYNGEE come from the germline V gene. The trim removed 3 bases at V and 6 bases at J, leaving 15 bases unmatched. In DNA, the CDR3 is TGTGCCAGCAGCGGCTCCATGGCGGGGGGACCCGTGGATACGCAGTATTTT. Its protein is CASSGSMAGGPVDTQYF. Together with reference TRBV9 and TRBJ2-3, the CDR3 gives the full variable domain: DSGVTQTPKHLITATGQRVTLRCSPRSGDLSVYWYQQSLDQGLQFLIQYYNGEERAKGNILERFSAQQFPDLHSELNLSSLELGDSALYFCASSGSMAGGPVDTQYFGPGTRLTVL.

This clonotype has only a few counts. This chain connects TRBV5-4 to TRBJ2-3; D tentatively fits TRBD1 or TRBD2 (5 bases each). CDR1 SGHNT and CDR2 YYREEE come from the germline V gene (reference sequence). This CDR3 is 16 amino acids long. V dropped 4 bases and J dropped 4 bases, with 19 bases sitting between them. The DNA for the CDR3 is TGTGCCAGCAGCCAGGGTCAAACGAGGGGCGCAGATACGCAGTATTTT. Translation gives CASSQGQTRGADTQYF.

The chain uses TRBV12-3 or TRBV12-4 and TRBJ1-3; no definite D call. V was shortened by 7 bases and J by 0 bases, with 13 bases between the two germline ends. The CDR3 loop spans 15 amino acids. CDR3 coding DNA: TGTGCCAGCACGACTACCTCCGACTCTGGAAACACCATATATTTT. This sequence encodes CASTTTSDSGNTIYF.

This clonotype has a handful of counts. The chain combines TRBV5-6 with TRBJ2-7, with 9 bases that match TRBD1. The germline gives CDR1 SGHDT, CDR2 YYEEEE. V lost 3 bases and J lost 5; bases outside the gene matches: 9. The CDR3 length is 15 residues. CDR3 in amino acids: CASSWTGQGPHEQYF. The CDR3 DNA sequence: TGTGCCAGCAGCTGGACGGGACAGGGTCCCCACGAGCAGTACTTC.

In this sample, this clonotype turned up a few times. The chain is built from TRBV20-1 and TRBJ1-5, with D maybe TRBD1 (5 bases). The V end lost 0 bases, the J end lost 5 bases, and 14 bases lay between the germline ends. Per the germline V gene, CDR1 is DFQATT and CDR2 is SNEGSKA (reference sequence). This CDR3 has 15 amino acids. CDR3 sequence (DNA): TGCAGTGCTAGAGATCGCGGGGGAGAGGATCAGCCCCAGCATTTT. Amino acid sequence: CSARDRGGEDQPQHF.